This is a list of T cell receptor beta chains from one sample in a study of T-cell reconstitution after alpha-beta-depleted transplantation in children. TCRdb used MiXCR to reprocess the PCR reads, holding one entry per CDR3 protein. The sample holds around 4,100 distinct CDR3 sequences; under 15% are singletons and the top ten take about 26%. The sequencing used PBMCs, mostly from graft donor cells, collected 60 days after TCRalphabeta/CD19-depleted stem cell transplant. These receptors came from a male patient between 2 and 9 years old who had a stem cell transplant for acute lymphoblastic leukemia, so the T cells may come from the graft donor. Each CDR3 is given with its conserved first and last residue. The D gene is left open where the match is weak. Part of the rows lack a size; the others show once, few, many or a class for expanded clones.

V,D,J,size,DNA,CDR3
TRBV4-2,TRBD1,TRBJ2-7,-,TGTGCCAGCAGCCAAGTCCTAGGGACAGGGGGCTCCGAGCAGTACTTC,CASSQVLGTGGSEQYF
TRBV2,-,TRBJ2-7,many,TGTGCCAGCAATTTCAGGGGGGGAATGCGATACGAGCAGTACTTC,CASNFRGGMRYEQYF
TRBV5-1,-,TRBJ2-3,medium-sized,TGCGCCAGCAGCTTGGCGGGACCTTCGGTAGATACGCAGTATTTT,CASSLAGPSVDTQYF
TRBV3-1,TRBD2,TRBJ2-1,few,TGTGCCTTCAGCCCCGGGGTACTAGCGGGGGCCTCCTACAATGAGCAGTTCTTC,CAFSPGVLAGASYNEQFF
TRBV7-9,TRBD2,TRBJ2-3,-,TGTGCCAGCGGCCCCGGGATCAGCGGGGCAGGATTAATCACAGATACGCAGTATTTT,CASGPGISGAGLITDTQYF
TRBV12-3/TRBV12-4,TRBD1,TRBJ1-1,medium-sized,TGTGCCAGCAGGGTACAGGGGGAGGCTTTCTTT,CASRVQGEAFF
TRBV7-9,-,TRBJ2-3,many,TGTGCCAGCAGCTTAGGTCTGGGTCGGAAGCAGTATTTT,CASSLGLGRKQYF
TRBV19,-,TRBJ1-5,-,TGTGCCAGTAGCTTACGTCCTGAACAGCCCCAGCATTTT,CASSLRPEQPQHF
TRBV6-8,TRBD2,TRBJ2-7,many,TGTGCCAGCAGTACCCGTCGCGGGAGAGCCCCCTACGAGCAGTACTTC,CASSTRRGRAPYEQYF
TRBV7-9,TRBD2,TRBJ2-7,many,TGTGCCAGCAGCTCCGGCGGGAGATCGGGGGAGCAGTACTTC,CASSSGGRSGEQYF
TRBV7-9,-,TRBJ1-3,many,TGTGCCAGCAGCTTAGAAACCAGGAGCTCTGGAAACACCATATATTTT,CASSLETRSSGNTIYF
TRBV3-1,TRBD1,TRBJ2-1,many,TGTGCCAGCAGCTCGGGACAGGGGGCCCACAATGAGCAGTTCTTC,CASSSGQGAHNEQFF
TRBV7-9,-,TRBJ1-6,many,TGTGCCAGCAGCCTCGAGGGTAATAATTCACCCCTCCACTTT,CASSLEGNNSPLHF
TRBV29-1,-,TRBJ2-3,-,TGCAGCGTTGTCCTGGGCACAGATACGCAGTATTTT,CSVVLGTDTQYF
TRBV5-1,-,TRBJ1-1,many,TGCGCCAGCAGCCCCACTCTGAACACTGAAGCTTTCTTT,CASSPTLNTEAFF
TRBV12-3/TRBV12-4,-,TRBJ1-1,many,TGTGCCAGCAGTTTCCAGGGTTTAAACACTGAAGCTTTCTTT,CASSFQGLNTEAFF
TRBV19,-,TRBJ2-1,many,TGTGCCAGTAGTATTGTGCTGAACCCCCGGGGATCCTACAATGAGCAGTTCTTC,CASSIVLNPRGSYNEQFF
TRBV20-1,TRBD1,TRBJ1-5,once,TGCAGTGCTCCAAGACAGGGTAGCAATCAGCCCCAGCATTTT,CSAPRQGSNQPQHF
TRBV24-1,-,TRBJ1-4,many,TGTGCCACCAGTGAGGTACAGGGCACTAATGAAAAACTGTTTTTT,CATSEVQGTNEKLFF
TRBV7-9,-,TRBJ2-2,many,TGTGCCAGCAGCTTAGCGCAAAGCGGCCTGACCGGGGAGCTGTTTTTT,CASSLAQSGLTGELFF
TRBV12-3/TRBV12-4,-,TRBJ2-1,medium-sized,TGTGCCAGCAGTTTCTGGGCAGGGGATGAGTTCTTC,CASSFWAGDEFF
TRBV5-1,-,TRBJ2-3,large,TGCGCCAGCAGCACCCCTAGCACAGATACGCAGTATTTT,CASSTPSTDTQYF
TRBV6-1,TRBD2,TRBJ2-1,medium-sized,TGTGCCAGCAGTGCGGAGGAACTAGCGGGGCACAATGAGCAGTTCTTC,CASSAEELAGHNEQFF
TRBV21-1,-,TRBJ1-4,few,TGTGCCAGCAGCAAAGAATTGGGCACAGGGAGAAGGGAAAAACTGTTTTTT,CASSKELGTGRREKLFF
TRBV5-1,TRBD2,TRBJ2-3,many,TGCGCCAGCAGCTTGCTGTTAGCGGGGACCACAGATACGCAGTATTTT,CASSLLLAGTTDTQYF
TRBV5-4,-,TRBJ2-2,-,TGTGCCATGAGCTTGGGGGTCCTCTCCGGGGAGCTGTTTTTT,CAMSLGVLSGELFF
TRBV6-5,-,TRBJ1-1,many,TGTGCCAGCAGTTCCGCGGGCAGGGGCCCTGAAGCTTTCTTT,CASSSAGRGPEAFF
TRBV29-1,TRBD2,TRBJ2-3,many,TGCAGCGTTGACCAGGGAGGGGGCACAGATACGCAGTATTTT,CSVDQGGGTDTQYF
TRBV2,TRBD1,TRBJ2-6,-,TGTGCCAGCAGTACTGGGACAGGAAAATACTCTGGGGCCAACGTCCTGACTTTC,CASSTGTGKYSGANVLTF
TRBV10-3,TRBD1,TRBJ1-2,many,TGTGCCATCAGTGGGACAGGAGCTAACTATGGCTACACCTTC,CAISGTGANYGYTF
TRBV7-3,-,TRBJ1-6,many,TGTGCCAGCAGTCGAGAGGGTGGGGATCATAATTCACCCCTCCACTTT,CASSREGGDHNSPLHF
TRBV20-1,-,TRBJ2-7,-,TGCAGTGCTCGGACCGGAGACGAGCAGTACTTC,CSARTGDEQYF
TRBV20-1,-,TRBJ1-5,many,TGCAGTGCTAGAGGGGGGGTCTGGGATCCCCAGCATTTT,CSARGGVWDPQHF
TRBV9,TRBD2,TRBJ2-1,many,TGTGCCAGCAGCTCCACCTGGGAGCGGGGGGGCCATGAGCAGTTCTTC,CASSSTWERGGHEQFF
TRBV20-1,-,TRBJ2-3,many,TGCAGTGCTAGAAGCCTAGCACCAGGAGATACGCAGTATTTT,CSARSLAPGDTQYF
TRBV4-2,-,TRBJ1-2,once,TGTGCCAGCGGCCTGGGGCGACCAGGGTCGGGTCTCAACTATGGCTACACCTTC,CASGLGRPGSGLNYGYTF
TRBV4-2,-,TRBJ1-2,-,TGTGCCAGGGGCCCGGGGGGACCAGGGTCGGGTCTCAACTATGGCTACACCTTC,CARGPGGPGSGLNYGYTF
TRBV3-1,TRBD2,TRBJ2-1,-,TGTGCCTTCTGCAGAGGCACATCTAGCGGGAGCTCCTACAATGAGCAGTTCTTC,CAFCRGTSSGSSYNEQFF
TRBV6-5,-,TRBJ2-7,many,TGTGCCAGCCTGCGACAGTACTACGAGCAGTACTTC,CASLRQYYEQYF
TRBV7-2,-,TRBJ1-3,large,TGTGCCAGCAGCCCGGGACGGAGCTCTGGAAACACCATATATTTT,CASSPGRSSGNTIYF
TRBV29-1,TRBD2,TRBJ2-7,-,TGCAGCGTCGGCGGGAGTAGCTACGAGCAGTACTTC,CSVGGSSYEQYF
TRBV28,TRBD1,TRBJ1-5,many,TGTGCCAGCAGCACGACAGGGGGCGCCGAGCAGCCCCAGCATTTT,CASSTTGGAEQPQHF
TRBV28,-,TRBJ1-6,large,TGTGCCAGCAGTTTATCGACCATAGTTTATTCACCCCTCCACTTT,CASSLSTIVYSPLHF
TRBV5-6,-,TRBJ1-2,many,TGTGCCAGCAGCTTGGACGGTACAGGGAACTATGGCTACACCTTC,CASSLDGTGNYGYTF
TRBV7-9,-,TRBJ1-2,many,TGTGCCAGCAGCTTCCAGGGTTCCTATGGCTACACCTTC,CASSFQGSYGYTF
TRBV5-4,-,TRBJ2-1,many,TGTGCCAGCAGCTTACTGGCTTCACCCTACAATGAGCAGTTCTTC,CASSLLASPYNEQFF
TRBV5-1,-,TRBJ2-1,many,TGCGCCAGCAGCTTAGGTAGCGCCCATGAGCAGTTCTTC,CASSLGSAHEQFF
TRBV9,-,TRBJ1-1,many,TGTGCCAGCAGCGTAGCCAGGGACACTGAAGCTTTCTTT,CASSVARDTEAFF
TRBV29-1,TRBD2,TRBJ2-7,medium-sized,TGCAGCGTTGAAGGGGCTAGCGGGAGCGAGCAGTACTTC,CSVEGASGSEQYF